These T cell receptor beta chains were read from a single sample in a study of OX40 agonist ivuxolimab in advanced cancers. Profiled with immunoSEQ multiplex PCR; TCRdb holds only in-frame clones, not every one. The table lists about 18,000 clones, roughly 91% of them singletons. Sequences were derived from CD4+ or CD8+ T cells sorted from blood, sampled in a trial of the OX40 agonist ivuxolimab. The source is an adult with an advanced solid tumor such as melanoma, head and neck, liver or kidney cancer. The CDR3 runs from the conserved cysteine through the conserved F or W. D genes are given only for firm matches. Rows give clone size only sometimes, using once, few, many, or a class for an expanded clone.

TGCGCCAGCAGCATGGACAGGCCGGATGAGCAGTTCTTC,CASSMDRPDEQFF,13,TRBV10-2,TRBJ2-1,.,TRBD1
TGTGCCAGCAGCCAAGCGGATTCTGGGGCCAACGTCCTGACTTTC,CASSQADSGANVLTF,15,TRBV4-2,TRBJ2-6,.,.
TGCGCCAGCAGCCAGGTGACAGGGGCCGACTACGAGCAGTACTTC,CASSQVTGADYEQYF,15,TRBV4-3,TRBJ2-7,.,TRBD1
TGTGCCAGCAGCGCGAGCGGGGGGGACACCGGGGAGCTGTTTTTT,CASSASGGDTGELFF,15,TRBV7-3,TRBJ2-2,.,TRBD2
TGTGCCAGCAGTGAAGTCAGGGTCACAGATACGCAGTATTTT,CASSEVRVTDTQYF,14,TRBV2,TRBJ2-3,.,.
TGTGCCGGATCTCCTCTAGCGGGATCTTACAATGAGCAGTTCTTC,CAGSPLAGSYNEQFF,15,TRBV6-1,TRBJ2-1,.,TRBD2
TGTGCCACCAGCAGAGTCAGATCAGAAAAACTGTTTTTT,CATSRVRSEKLFF,13,TRBV15,TRBJ1-4,few,.
TGTGCCAGCAGCTCAGGGGAAGATAGCGGCTACAATGAGCAGTTCTTC,CASSSGEDSGYNEQFF,16,TRBV7-7,TRBJ2-1,.,.
TGTGCCAGCAGCTTAACCACGAACACCGGGGAGCTGTTTTTT,CASSLTTNTGELFF,14,TRBV7-9,TRBJ2-2,many,.
TGTGCCAGCAGCTTGGTACTTTTCGGAGATACGCAGTATTTT,CASSLVLFGDTQYF,14,TRBV5-6,TRBJ2-3,.,.
TGTGCCATCAGGGCGGGACAGGGGGTGAGCCACCAAGAGACCCAGTACTTC,CAIRAGQGVSHQETQYF,17,TRBV10-3,TRBJ2-5,.,TRBD1
TGTGCCAGCAGCGTAGGGTCTAGCCCGGAGACCCAGTACTTC,CASSVGSSPETQYF,14,TRBV9,TRBJ2-5,.,.
TGCGCCAGCAGCCCCCGCGTGGGCGGAAACTATGGCTACACCTTC,CASSPRVGGNYGYTF,15,TRBV4-3,TRBJ1-2,.,.
TGTGCCACCAGCAGAGATAGACAGGGTCAGGAAGCTTTCTTT,CATSRDRQGQEAFF,14,TRBV15,TRBJ1-1,.,TRBD1
TGTGCCAGCAGCTTAGCGGGAGCGTACAATGAGCAGTTCTTC,CASSLAGAYNEQFF,14,TRBV7-6,TRBJ2-1,.,.
TGCGCCAGCAGCCAAGGGACCGGGACAGCTAACTATGGCTACACCTTC,CASSQGTGTANYGYTF,16,TRBV4-1,TRBJ1-2,.,TRBD1
TGCGCCAGCAGCCAAGTAACCCAGGGACAGAATTCACCCCTCCACTTT,CASSQVTQGQNSPLHF,16,TRBV4-3,TRBJ1-6,.,TRBD1
TGCGCCAGCAGCCTGCGGGACAGGGGTACCGGGGAGCTGTTTTTT,CASSLRDRGTGELFF,15,TRBV4-3,TRBJ2-2,once,TRBD1
TGTGCCAGTAGTACCGGGCAGTATAGCAATCAGCCCCAGCATTTT,CASSTGQYSNQPQHF,15,TRBV19,TRBJ1-5,.,.
TGTGCCAGCAGTTTATCCTACTCTGGGGCCAACGTCCTGACTTTC,CASSLSYSGANVLTF,15,TRBV27,TRBJ2-6,few,.
TGTGCCAGCAGCCCCGGACAGACCATAGCCAAAAACATTCAGTACTTC,CASSPGQTIAKNIQYF,16,TRBV7-9,TRBJ2-4,.,.
TGCAGCGTTGAAGATCGGGTTCTAGTATACTCCTACAATGAGCAGTTCTTC,CSVEDRVLVYSYNEQFF,17,TRBV29-1,TRBJ2-1,.,.
TGTGCCAGCATGGCTCTAGCGGATTCCTACAATGAGCAGTTCTTC,CASMALADSYNEQFF,15,TRBV7-6,TRBJ2-1,.,TRBD2
TGTGCCAGTAGGAGCTCCGGGACTTCATACTCCGAGCAGTACTTC,CASRSSGTSYSEQYF,15,TRBV19,TRBJ2-7,.,.
TGTGCCAGTAGTATTCAGGGCGCAGGGATTAATGAAAAACTGTTTTTT,CASSIQGAGINEKLFF,16,TRBV19,TRBJ1-4,.,.
TGCGCCAGCAGCCAAGATGCCGGGGGCGGATACGAGCAGTACTTC,CASSQDAGGGYEQYF,15,TRBV7-2,TRBJ2-7,.,.
TGTGCCAGCAGCGTGGGGGGCTCTGAAGCTTTCTTT,CASSVGGSEAFF,12,TRBV9,TRBJ1-1,few,.
TGCGCCAGCAGCCAAGATGTCCTGGGGAATGAGCAGTTCTTC,CASSQDVLGNEQFF,14,TRBV4-1,TRBJ2-1,.,.
TGCGCCAGCAGCTTGGGGTTTGGCTACACCTTC,CASSLGFGYTF,11,TRBV5-1,TRBJ1-2,.,.
TGTGCCACCAGCAGAGACCTGAGCCAGCCCCAGCATTTT,CATSRDLSQPQHF,13,TRBV15,TRBJ1-5,.,.
TGTGCCAGTAGTATGGGGAGCTCGGGGGGCTACTACGAGCAGTACTTC,CASSMGSSGGYYEQYF,16,TRBV19,TRBJ2-7,.,.
TGTGCCAGTACCGATTTAGTGAACACTGAAGCTTTCTTT,CASTDLVNTEAFF,13,TRBV19,TRBJ1-1,.,.
TGCGCCAGCAGCCAAGGGCCGGGACAGGGGTACGAGCAGTACTTC,CASSQGPGQGYEQYF,15,TRBV4-3,TRBJ2-7,.,TRBD1
TGCGCCAGCAGCCACGGGACAGGCATCGAGACCCAGTACTTC,CASSHGTGIETQYF,14,TRBV4-3,TRBJ2-5,.,TRBD1
TGTGCCAGCAGTCCGATTGGACAGGGGATACACGAAAAACTGTTTTTT,CASSPIGQGIHEKLFF,16,TRBV27,TRBJ1-4,.,TRBD1
TGCGCCAGCAGCCCCACTAGCGGGGTCTACAATGAGCAGTTCTTC,CASSPTSGVYNEQFF,15,TRBV4-1,TRBJ2-1,.,TRBD2
TGTGCCAGCAGAATAAGTGGGGACAGATTCGGGAATACGCAGTATTTT,CASRISGDRFGNTQYF,16,TRBV27,TRBJ2-3,.,TRBD1
TGTGCCAGCAGACTTTCGCTGGGGCGCTCCGGAAACACCATATATTTT,CASRLSLGRSGNTIYF,16,TRBV2,TRBJ1-3,.,.
TGTGCCAGCAGTTTAAGGGGGGGCACAGATACGCAGTATTTT,CASSLRGGTDTQYF,14,TRBV27,TRBJ2-3,.,.
TGCGCCAGCAGCCAACGGGACGGGAATGAAAAACTGTTTTTT,CASSQRDGNEKLFF,14,TRBV4-1,TRBJ1-4,.,.
TGTGCCAGCAGCTGGAAAATGTGGGGGACCACAGACGAGCAGTACTTC,CASSWKMWGTTDEQYF,16,TRBV5-6,TRBJ2-7,.,.
TGTGCCAGCAGTCTCGGGACAGGTGGGGGGGAGACCCAGTACTTC,CASSLGTGGGETQYF,15,TRBV28,TRBJ2-5,once,TRBD1
TGTGCCAGCAGCCGAGCGGTCGGGAGCTCCTACAATGAGCAGTTCTTC,CASSRAVGSSYNEQFF,16,TRBV4-2,TRBJ2-1,.,.
TGTGCCAGTAGTGCTCGACCGGACGAGCAGTACTTC,CASSARPDEQYF,12,TRBV19,TRBJ2-7,.,.
TGCGCCAGCAGCCGTCCCCTGGGAGGGCAGGGCACAGATACGCAGTATTTT,CASSRPLGGQGTDTQYF,17,TRBV4-1,TRBJ2-3,.,TRBD2
TGTGCCACCAGCAGAGCAAGACTAGTTCAAGAGACCCAGTACTTC,CATSRARLVQETQYF,15,TRBV15,TRBJ2-5,.,.
TGTCCTCCCGGGCCCAGCTCCTACGAGCAGTACTTC,CPPGPSSYEQYF,12,TRBV27,TRBJ2-7,.,.
TGTGCGGGCGGGTACGAGCAGTACTTC,CAGGYEQYF,9,TRBV6-1,TRBJ2-7,.,.